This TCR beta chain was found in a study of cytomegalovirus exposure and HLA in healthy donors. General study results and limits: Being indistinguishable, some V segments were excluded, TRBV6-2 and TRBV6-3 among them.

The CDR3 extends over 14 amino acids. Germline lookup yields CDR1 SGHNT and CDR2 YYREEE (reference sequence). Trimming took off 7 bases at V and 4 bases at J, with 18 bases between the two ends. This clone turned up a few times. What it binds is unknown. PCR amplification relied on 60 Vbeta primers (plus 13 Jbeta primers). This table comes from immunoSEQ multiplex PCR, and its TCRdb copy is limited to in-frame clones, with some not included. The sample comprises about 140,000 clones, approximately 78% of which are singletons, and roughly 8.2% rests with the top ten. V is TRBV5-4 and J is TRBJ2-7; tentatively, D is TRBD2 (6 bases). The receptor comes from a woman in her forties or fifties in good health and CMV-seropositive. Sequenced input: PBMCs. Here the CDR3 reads CASGSGEPGYEQYF. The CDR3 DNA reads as TGTGCCAGCGGGTCGGGGGAGCCGGGGTACGAGCAGTACTTC.